This T cell receptor (beta chain) emerged from a study of control samples from healthy donors and cancer patients. TCRdb's table, derived via immunoSEQ multiplex PCR, lists solely in-frame clones and lacks some. Of roughly 74,000 clones listed, around 94% are singletons. Trimming cost V 10 bases and J 5 bases, with 20 bases left between them. The CDR3 is 15 amino acids. Germline V CDR1 and CDR2: LNHDA, SQIVND (reference sequence). The sequence was collected from a young woman in good health. Sequencing used blood. The V gene is TRBV19, the J gene TRBJ2-2; the D gene is possibly TRBD1 (5 bases). The DNA for the CDR3 is TGTGCCACCCAAATGTACGACAGCGATACCGGGGAGCTGTTTTTT. Translation: CATQMYDSDTGELFF.